This section outlines one TCR beta chain sequence together with its context. Its antigen is unidentified. Despite likely unrecorded immune exposures, the donors were nominally healthy at the time of sampling. PCR employed 60 Vbeta and 13 Jbeta primers. Assay used: immunoSEQ multiplex PCR; TCRdb lists only in-frame clones, some missing. The sample lists 150,000 to 200,000 clones; 75% to 90% were seen once. The CDR3 runs 15 residues. Germline CDR1 reads MNHNS; CDR2 reads SASEGT. Trimming shortened V by 4 bases and J by 2 bases, and 15 bases separated the two germline ends. This sample is drawn from a study of cytomegalovirus exposure and HLA in healthy donors. General study results and limits: Follow-up analysis later connected one missense variant in DCLRE1C with trimming of TCR beta V- and J-genes. Sequencing likely produced, as an artifact, a cluster of highly shared sequence variants. Follow-up analysis found HLA locus-dependent TCR association rates, highest for DRB1 and lowest for HLA-C.

The V gene is TRBV6-1, the J gene TRBJ2-7, with D possibly being TRBD1 (6 bases). Sequencing was carried out using PBMCs. The TCR comes from a woman between 45 and 60 years old in good health and CMV-seropositive. CDR3 loop: CASSVQQGAPYEQYF. For the CDR3, the DNA is TGTGCCAGCAGTGTACAACAGGGTGCCCCCTACGAGCAGTACTTC.